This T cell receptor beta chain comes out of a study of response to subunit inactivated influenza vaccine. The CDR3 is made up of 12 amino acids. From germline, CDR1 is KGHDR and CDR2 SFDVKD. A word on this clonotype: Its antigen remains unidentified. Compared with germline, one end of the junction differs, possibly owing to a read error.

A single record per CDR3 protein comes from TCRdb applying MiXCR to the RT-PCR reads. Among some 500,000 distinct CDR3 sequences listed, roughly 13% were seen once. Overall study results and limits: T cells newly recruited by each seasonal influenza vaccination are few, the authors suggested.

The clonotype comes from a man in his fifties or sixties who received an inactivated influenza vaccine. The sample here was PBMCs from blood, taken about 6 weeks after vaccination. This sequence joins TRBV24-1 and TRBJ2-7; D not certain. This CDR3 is CATSDLGRHVDF. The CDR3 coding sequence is TGTGCCACCAGTGATTTGGGACGCCACGTGGACTTC.